This is a list of T cell receptor beta chains from one sample in a study of blood T cell repertoires in COVID-19. Sequencing used immunoSEQ multiplex PCR; TCRdb keeps in-frame clones, though not all of them. This sample yields roughly 90,000 clones, of which around 89% are seen a single time; less than 3.5% belongs to the top ten. Sequencing used peripheral blood. These receptors all come from a man between 45 and 60 years old with COVID-19, enrolled during active disease. CDR3s leave out the opening cysteine and the closing phenylalanine or tryptophan. Some rows mark clone size as missing; the rest say once, few, many or name a class of expanded clone.

v_call clone_size cdr3_aa
TRBV30 NA AALPDRSLYEQY
TRBV2 NA ASSPGQAGNQPQH
TRBV7-7 few ASSLTSGGYNEQF
TRBV4-2 NA ATTMQGKEDSPLH
TRBV15 NA ATSRITGSHEQY
TRBV24-1 NA ATSDFGHGEQF
TRBV10-1 NA ASRKGGNAG
TRBV2 NA ASSEYSFSNQPQH
TRBV19 NA ASSIGQGVVTEAF
TRBV29-1 NA SAREVSPNEQF
TRBV28 NA ASSLLNQPQH
TRBV9 NA ASSVDSRGLYEQY
TRBV29-1 NA SVGWGKRGGEAF
TRBV10-3 NA AISEPGGNTEAF
TRBV29-1 NA SAELKQVYPTTSTDTQY
TRBV18 NA ASSPPGQTQPQH
TRBV7-9 NA ASSSPPGAGANVLT
TRBV6-5 NA ASSYSPRQGFYGYT
TRBV3-1/TRBV3-2 NA ASGESSYNSPLH
TRBV10-3 NA ATRTPEQGWNTEAF
TRBV6-5 NA ASSYPGQGPNTEAF
TRBV2 NA ASGRGVTEAF
TRBV5-1 NA ASSPGGTNEKLF
TRBV3-1/TRBV3-2 NA ASSPVSGGDTQY
TRBV28 NA ASGRGWGYT
TRBV6-5 NA ASRATFSGNTIY
TRBV15 NA ATSRDSSGGAPQY
TRBV10-3 NA AISEIGQTEAF
TRBV2 NA ASVRTGSYEKLF
TRBV18 NA ASSPTRGNQPQH
TRBV19 NA ASSRPAGGGYT
TRBV6-1 NA ASSEGGTGTQPQH
TRBV6-2/TRBV6-3 NA ASSYPGHRREKLF
TRBV4-2 NA ASSHARAGNSNQPQH
TRBV3-1/TRBV3-2 NA ASSQATGANQPQH